Below, 26 T cell receptor beta chains from the same sample are listed, as sequenced in a study of T cells in women clearing cervical HPV infection. TCRdb keeps only in-frame clones here, not all; method: immunoSEQ multiplex PCR. The sample totals approximately 12,000 clones. The sequencing sample was made of blood buffy coat. The receptors were gathered from a woman aged 18-70 years with a cervical HPV16 infection that either progressed to CIN3+ or cleared (not recorded which).

On this clone itself: The read is 3 residues too short to cover the CDR3 end, so that end is filled in from the germline J gene. The chain is built from TRBV20-1 and TRBJ2-1; TRBD2 agrees at 13 bases. The germline CDR1 and CDR2 sequences are DFQATT and SNEGSKA (reference sequence). The CDR3 totals 16 residues. Trimming took 5 bases from V and 7 from J; bases not matched to a gene: 11. The CDR3 spells CSAPGGLAGVLNEQFF. The sequenced part of the CDR3 DNA is TGCAGTGCTCCCGGAGGACTAGCGGGGGTCCTTAATGAG.

As concerns this clone: The read halts 3 residues ahead of the CDR3 end, with the missing end drawn from the germline J gene. The chain employs TRBV5-1 and TRBJ2-7, with TRBD2 as a possible D gene (6 bases). V lost 2 bases and J lost 1, with 13 bases in between. The germline gives CDR1 SGHRS, CDR2 YFSETQ. This CDR3 has 15 amino acids. Partial CDR3 DNA: TGCGCCAGCAGCTTTGATGCGGGGACTTCCTACGAG. Its translation: CASSFDAGTSYE. The CDR3 as a whole reads CASSFDAGTSYEQYF.

As concerns this clone: The CDR3 end falls 3 residues outside the read, so it is completed with the germline J gene. The gene calls are TRBV20-1 and TRBJ1-4, with a possible D match to TRBD1 (6 bases). Germline assignment: CDR1 DFQATT and CDR2 SNEGSKA (reference sequence). V was pared by 3 bases and J by 6 bases, with 14 bases between. The CDR3 extends over 14 amino acids. CDR3 DNA (partial): TGCAGTGCTAGGTTAGGACAGAGTGATGAAAAA. It codes for CSARLGQSDEK. The whole CDR3 sequence reads CSARLGQSDEKLFF.

In the case of this clone: The read falls 3 residues short of the CDR3 end, and the missing part is taken from the germline J gene. The V and J genes are TRBV18 and TRBJ2-1; 7 bases align to TRBD1. Germline V lookup: CDR1 KGHSH, CDR2 LQKENI. The CDR3 runs 16 residues. Losses at the gene ends were 4 bases for V and 2 bases for J; bases not matched to a gene: 8. Partial CDR3 DNA: TGTGCCAGCTCACTGTTCCGGGACAGAGCCTACAATGAG. This encodes CASSLFRDRAYNE. The CDR3, in full, reads CASSLFRDRAYNEQFF.

Of note for this clone: The read comes to an end 3 residues before the CDR3 does, leaving the germline J gene to fill in the end. The rearrangement uses TRBV6-1 and TRBJ2-7, with 8 nucleotides matching TRBD1. Germline CDR1 is MNHNS and CDR2 is SASEGT. This CDR3 has 16 amino acids. Trimming removed 1 base from V and 2 bases from J; junction bases left unmatched: 7. CDR3 DNA (partial): TGTGCCAGCAGTGAAGTGCTAGGACAGGGCCCCTACGAG. Translated, it gives CASSEVLGQGPYE. The full CDR3 reads CASSEVLGQGPYEQYF.

Comment on this clone: The read falls 3 residues short of the CDR3 end, and the missing part is taken from the germline J gene. The chain is built from TRBV5-1 and TRBJ2-3; 7 bases fit TRBD2. This CDR3 has 17 residues. CDR1 is SGHRS and CDR2 is YFSETQ in the germline V gene. J was trimmed by 2 bases and V by 0 bases; bases with no gene match: 9. CDR3 residues: CASSLDPSSGLTDTQYF. The CDR3 bases that were read are TGCGCCAGCAGCTTGGATCCCTCTAGCGGACTCACAGATACG.

The CDR3 region is CASSADRGTTDTQYF. The covered CDR3 bases are TGTGCCAGCAGCGCGGACAGGGGAACCACAGATACG. J is TRBJ2-3 and V is TRBV7-2, with 9 bases fitting TRBD1. The read halts 3 residues ahead of the CDR3 end, with the missing end drawn from the germline J gene. The germline gives CDR1 SGHTA, CDR2 FQGNSA. Germline trimming cut 5 bases from V and 2 bases from J; bases unmatched to any gene: 5. The CDR3 is 15 residues long.

To note about this clone: The CDR3 is cut off 3 residues early in the read; its end comes from the germline J gene. The chain couples TRBV5-1 to TRBJ2-3; D may be TRBD1 (6 bases). Germline V gene data show CDR1 as SGHRS and CDR2 as YFSETQ. The CDR3 has 15 amino acids. The DNA read from the CDR3 is TGCGCCAGCAGCCAGGGGTCGGCAGCCAATCAGCCG. Its protein product is CASSQGSAANQP. The entire CDR3 protein is CASSQGSAANQPQYF.

Worth noting for this clone: The read halts 3 residues ahead of the CDR3 end, with the missing end drawn from the germline J gene. The chain joins TRBV23-1 to TRBJ1-2; a possible D gene is TRBD1 (5 bases). TRBV23-1 is designated an ORF whose function remains uncertain. This CDR3 comprises 13 residues. V was trimmed by 2 bases and J by 3 bases, leaving 7 bases between them. CDR3 DNA, as far as it was read: TGCGCCAGCAGTCAAGGACACTACTATGGC. Translated, it gives CASSQGHYYG. The CDR3 reads in full as CASSQGHYYGYTF.

According to its frequency, this clone is medium-sized. Read sequence stops 3 residues before the CDR3 end, and the germline J gene provides the missing end. J is TRBJ2-3 and V is TRBV7-8, with 9 positions matching TRBD2. Germline trimming cut 5 bases from V and 0 bases from J; bases unmatched to any gene: 9. The CDR3 sequence is 17 residues long. Germline loops: CDR1 SGHVS, CDR2 FQNEAQ. Incomplete CDR3 DNA: TGTGCCAGCAGCCTATTGGGGCTAGCGGGAAGCACAGATACG. Its translation: CASSLLGLAGSTDT. The CDR3 reads in full as CASSLLGLAGSTDTQYF. Combining the CDR3 with reference TRBV7-8 and TRBJ2-3 gives the whole variable domain GAGVSQSPRYKVAKRGQDVALRCDPISGHVSLFWYQQALGQGPEFLTYFQNEAQLDKSGLPSDRFFAERPEGSVSTLKIQRTQQEDSAVYLCASSLLGLAGSTDTQYFGPGTRLTVL.

A word on this clone: The sequenced fragment ends 3 residues before the CDR3 boundary, so the rest is inferred from the germline J gene. The V and J genes are TRBV7-9 and TRBJ1-2; 9 bases fit TRBD1. Germline values: CDR1 SEHNR, CDR2 FQNEAQ (reference sequence). This CDR3 comprises 14 residues. The DNA read from the CDR3 is TGTGCCAGCAGCTGGGACAGGGTGGGCAATGAC. It encodes CASSWDRVGND. The entire CDR3 protein reads CASSWDRVGNDYTF.

Details on this clone: The read stops 3 residues short of the end of the CDR3; the missing end is completed from the germline J gene. The chain recombines TRBV18 with TRBJ2-2; a weak D match, TRBD2 (6 bases). Germline CDR1 reads KGHSH; CDR2 reads LQKENI. The CDR3 sequence is 14 residues long. The sequenced CDR3 bases are TGTGCCAGCTCAGAGGGACTGGACAATTCACCG. This translates into CASSEGLDNSP. In full, the CDR3 is CASSEGLDNSPLFF.

In regard to this clone: The missing CDR3 end, 3 residues past where the read stops, is filled in from the germline J gene. The chain has TRBV5-8 and TRBJ2-5; D might be TRBD1 (6 bases). The CDR3 spans 15 residues. V shed 3 bases and J shed 0 bases, with 12 bases lying between them. Germline V gene sequence: CDR1 SGHTS, CDR2 YDEGEE. CDR3 DNA, as far as it was read: TGTGCCAGCAGCTCACGGACAGTTTACCAAGAGACC. Its translation: CASSSRTVYQET. The whole CDR3 region reads CASSSRTVYQETQYF.

CDR3 sequence: CSASGQGAYNEQFF. The DNA read from the CDR3 is TGCAGTGCTTCTGGACAGGGGGCCTACAATGAG. This chain joins TRBV20-1 and TRBJ2-1; the match to TRBD1 covers 10 bases. The read ends 3 residues before the CDR3 terminus; that terminus is restored from the germline J gene. CDR3 length equals 14 residues. V was pared by 5 bases and J by 2 bases, with 3 bases of the junction left unmatched. CDR1 DFQATT and CDR2 SNEGSKA come from the germline V gene (reference sequence).

With regard to this clone: The read finishes 3 residues shy of the CDR3 end, and the germline J gene is used to complete it. J is TRBJ2-3 and V is TRBV5-4; TRBD2 aligns across 11 bases. Germline loops: CDR1 SGHNT, CDR2 YYREEE (reference sequence). J lost 2 bases, V lost 1 base, and 3 bases had no gene match. The CDR3 is 16 amino acids. The sequenced part of the CDR3 DNA is TGTGCCAGCAGCTTGCCTAGCGGGGGGACCACAGATACG. Translation: CASSLPSGGTTDT. The CDR3 as a whole reads CASSLPSGGTTDTQYF.

Comment on this clone: The read comes to an end 3 residues before the CDR3 does, leaving the germline J gene to fill in the end. The rearrangement joins TRBV7-9 to TRBJ1-2; 9 bases align to TRBD1. Per the germline V gene, CDR1 is SEHNR and CDR2 is FQNEAQ (reference sequence). The CDR3 length is 14 residues. The CDR3 is CASSAPGQGNDYTF. Partial CDR3 DNA: TGTGCCAGCAGCGCTCCGGGACAGGGAAATGAC.

The chain's CDR3 is CASSLNEGKNSPLHF. The covered CDR3 bases are TGTGCCAGCAGCCTCAATGAGGGGAAGAATTCACCC. V gene TRBV11-2 combines with J gene TRBJ1-6; tentative D call: TRBD1 (5 bases). The CDR3 goes on 3 residues after the read ends, and that part is filled in from the germline J gene. V was cut by 5 bases and J by 7 bases, with 15 bases left in between. This CDR3 contains 15 residues. Germline V gene data show CDR1 as SGHAT and CDR2 as FQNNGV.

For this clone: The CDR3 end is not reached by the read, which stops 3 residues before it; the germline J gene fills it in. The chain recombines TRBV7-9 with TRBJ2-1; D not certain. The CDR3 loop spans 14 amino acids. Germline lookup yields CDR1 SEHNR and CDR2 FQNEAQ (reference sequence). With 6 bases removed from V and 8 bases from J, the gap between germline ends came to 17 bases. Incomplete CDR3 DNA: TGTGCCAGCAGGAAAGCGCCCCTAGTGGATGAG. This gives the protein CASRKAPLVDE. The complete CDR3 reads CASRKAPLVDEQFF.

A word on this clone: The read ends 3 residues early relative to the CDR3; the germline J gene fills the gap. The chain joins TRBV9 to TRBJ2-1; the D is unclear. The germline V and J ends were trimmed by 6 bases and 1 base, with 8 bases remaining between them. The CDR3 spans 13 residues. Germline lookup yields CDR1 SGDLS and CDR2 YYNGEE. Partial CDR3 DNA: TGTGCCAGCACTCCCGGGTCCTACAATGAG. It codes for CASTPGSYNE. In full, the CDR3 reads CASTPGSYNEQFF.

Comment on this clone: A read error may produce the germline difference seen at one junction end. The CDR3 end lies 3 residues beyond the end of the read and is filled in from the germline J gene. At the DNA level, this CDR3 is encoded by other sequences in the same sample as well. The V and J genes are TRBV18 and TRBJ1-3; TRBD1 might be the D (5 bases). Germline V gene sequence: CDR1 KGHSH, CDR2 LQKENI. The CDR3 sequence is 14 residues long. The CDR3 is CASSPRNQGNTIYF. CDR3 bases read: TGTGCCAGCTCACCACGAAACCAGGGAAACACG.

Of note for this clone: From the germline J gene comes the end of the CDR3, since the read stops 3 residues before it. V and J are TRBV7-9 and TRBJ1-2; a possible D gene is TRBD1 (5 bases). The germline V gene has CDR1 SEHNR and CDR2 FQNEAQ (reference sequence). The CDR3 has 15 residues. The CDR3 here is CASSPGQAPSESYTF. The covered CDR3 bases are TGTGCCAGCAGCCCTGGACAAGCACCAAGTGAATCC.

Notes on this clone: The CDR3 end lies 3 residues beyond the end of the read and is filled in from the germline J gene. The V gene is TRBV7-9, the J gene TRBJ2-7; 11 nucleotides match TRBD1. The germline gives CDR1 SEHNR, CDR2 FQNEAQ (reference sequence). The CDR3 has 15 amino acids. Germline trimming cut 3 bases from V and 0 bases from J; bases unmatched to any gene: 1. CDR3 DNA, as far as it was read: TGTGCCAGCAGCTTTGGGACAGGGGGCTCCTACGAG. It specifies CASSFGTGGSYE. The whole CDR3 sequence reads CASSFGTGGSYEQYF.

Points on this clone: The read halts 3 residues ahead of the CDR3 end, with the missing end drawn from the germline J gene. The V gene is TRBV7-9, the J gene TRBJ1-6; 9 bases agree with TRBD1. Germline V CDR1 and CDR2: SEHNR, FQNEAQ (reference sequence). The V gene end was trimmed by 5 bases and the J gene end by 5 bases; junction bases not matched to a gene: 4. The CDR3 length is 15 residues. The part of the CDR3 DNA that was read is TGTGCCAGCAGCCCTACAGGGGGCCATAATTCACCC. This sequence encodes CASSPTGGHNSP. The complete CDR3 protein is CASSPTGGHNSPLHF.

Points on this clone: The read ends 3 residues before the CDR3 terminus; that terminus is restored from the germline J gene. The chain uses TRBV2 and TRBJ2-7; TRBD2 matches at 9 bases. The CDR3 is 16 amino acids. The germline V gene encodes CDR1 SNHLY and CDR2 FYNNEI. V dropped 2 bases and J dropped 6; count of bases not matched to a gene: 11. The CDR3 loop is CASSELSSGDFSEQYF. The sequenced part of the CDR3 DNA is TGTGCCAGCAGTGAACTTTCTAGCGGGGACTTCTCCGAG.

Worth noting for this clone: The read finishes 3 residues shy of the CDR3 end, and the germline J gene is used to complete it. This chain connects TRBV7-6 to TRBJ1-2; 7 bases match TRBD1. Looked up from germline, CDR1 is SGHVS and CDR2 is FNYEAQ. After removal of 5 bases from V and 0 bases from J, the junction contained 3 bases not matched to a gene. The CDR3 is 14 residues long. The CDR3 region is CASSVGGANYGYTF. The covered CDR3 bases are TGTGCCAGCAGCGTAGGGGGCGCTAACTATGGC.

Notes on this clone: The read terminates 3 residues before the CDR3 end, so the remaining end is supplied by the germline J gene. The gene calls are TRBV19 and TRBJ1-2; TRBD1 is a possible D gene (5 bases). CDR3 size: 13 residues. Trimming left V 7 bases short and J 3 bases short, with 12 bases between. Germline assignment: CDR1 LNHDA and CDR2 SQIVND (reference sequence). The part of the CDR3 DNA that was read is TGTGCCAGTACCCCCAGGGCCGACTATGGC. Amino acids: CASTPRADYG. The CDR3 reads in full as CASTPRADYGYTF.